Sequencing of this TCR beta chain was carried out in a study of T-cell memory formation after mild COVID-19. General study findings and limits: Clones contracting day 15 to 85 were balanced CD4/CD8; later expanders leaned CD4+.

From germline, CDR1 is DFQATT and CDR2 SNEGSKA (reference sequence). This CDR3 region has 14 residues. Trimming shortened V by 3 bases and J by 2 bases, and 11 bases separated the two germline ends. TCRdb re-derived calls from the 5' RACE reads in MiXCR, one entry per CDR3 protein. The sample gives 550,000 to 700,000 distinct CDR3 sequences, around 15% of which show up once; roughly 8% is in the top ten. Of note for this clonotype: Its specificity is not known.

This clonotype originated in an adult woman who had mild COVID-19 (a few samples of this study predate the infection). Cell type and time point are not known. The sequencing input was PBMCs or a T cell subset sorted from them (not recorded which). This rearrangement joins TRBV20-1 to TRBJ1-5; D gene ambiguous. The CDR3 protein is CSARSLGGNQPQHF. The CDR3 DNA reads TGCAGTGCTAGGTCTCTCGGAGGCAATCAGCCCCAGCATTTT.